This T cell receptor (beta chain) was obtained from a study of tumor-infiltrating lymphocytes in localized non-small cell lung cancer. Turning to the study itself: Resected tumor was paired with non-adjacent uninvolved lung from the same patient. General study points: Different pieces of the same tissue were used for each assay. Compared with uninvolved lung, tumors showed higher T cell infiltration by TCRbeta sequencing. T-cell fraction did not differ between immunotypes IM1 and IM2.

Profiled with immunoSEQ multiplex PCR; TCRdb holds only in-frame clones, not every one. The sample has 13,000 or so clones; 80% to 85% are singletons. The CDR3 loop spans 12 amino acids. The germline gives CDR1 SQVTM, CDR2 ANQGSEA. The junction had 13 bases not matched to a gene; V was cut back by 8 bases and J by 10 bases. Worth noting for this clone: Its antigen is unidentified.

The sequence derives from a human donor with non-small cell lung cancer. Sequenced sample: uninvolved lung tissue not adjacent to the tumor. This rearrangement joins TRBV29-1 to TRBJ1-2; 7 nucleotides agree with TRBD1. CDR3 loop: CSSVEGAGDYTF. In DNA, the CDR3 is TGCAGCAGTGTCGAGGGGGCAGGCGACTACACCTTC.